These 7 T cell receptor beta chains originate from one sample sequenced in a study of blood T cell repertoires in COVID-19. Only in-frame clones appear in the TCRdb table, and some are missing; sequencing was by immunoSEQ multiplex PCR. The sample yields 200,000 to 250,000 clones, around 81% seen once. Sample: peripheral blood. These receptors were obtained from a man aged 25-40 years who had recovered from COVID-19.

The chain combines TRBV2 with TRBJ1-5; a possible D gene is TRBD1 (5 bases). The length of the CDR3 is 13 residues. CDR1 and CDR2 from the germline V gene are SNHLY and FYNNEI. Trimming took 7 bases from V and 7 from J, leaving 14 bases between them. The CDR3 here is CASKIRATQPQHF. The CDR3 DNA reads as TGTGCCAGCAAAATCAGGGCGACCCAGCCCCAGCATTTT.

The sample holds many counts of this clone. The chain has TRBV19 and TRBJ1-5, with D hard to call. Per germline, CDR1 LNHDA and CDR2 SQIVND (reference sequence). There are 13 residues in the CDR3. V was cut by 3 bases and J by 7 bases, with 10 bases left in between. The CDR3 here is CASSISSSQPQHF. The CDR3 DNA is TGTGCCAGTAGTATCTCGAGTTCACAGCCCCAGCATTTT. The whole variable domain, filled in from reference TRBV19 and TRBJ1-5, reads DGGITQSPKYLFRKEGQNVTLSCEQNLNHDAMYWYRQDPGQGLRLIYYSQIVNDFQKGDIAEGYSVSREKKESFPLTVTSAQKNPTAFYLCASSISSSQPQHFGDGTRLSIL.

V is TRBV6-5 and J is TRBJ2-4; TRBD1 matches at 7 bases. This CDR3 has 15 residues. Germline CDR1 reads MNHEY; CDR2 reads SVGAGI. Trimming took 6 bases from V and 5 from J; bases not matched to a gene: 10. CDR3 coding DNA: TGTGCCAGCAGCACCACGACAGGACAGGAAAACATTCAGTACTTC. Protein product: CASSTTTGQENIQYF.

V usage is TRBV5-1 and J usage is TRBJ2-3, with D possibly matching TRBD2 (5 bases). The CDR3 consists of 14 residues. V was shortened by 7 bases and J by 0 bases, with 12 bases between the two germline ends. The V gene's germline CDR1 is SGHRS and CDR2 YFSETQ. CDR3 loop: CASSEESSTDTQYF. The CDR3 DNA reads as TGCGCCAGCTCGGAGGAATCTAGCACAGATACGCAGTATTTT.

This chain uses TRBV19 with TRBJ2-5; D not certain. The CDR3 spans 12 residues. Trimming took off 3 bases at V and 5 bases at J, with 7 bases between the two ends. Looked up from germline, CDR1 is LNHDA and CDR2 is SQIVND (reference sequence). The CDR3 sequence is CASSMGRETQYF. DNA for the CDR3: TGTGCCAGTAGTATGGGCCGGGAGACCCAGTACTTC.

The chain employs TRBV7-3 and TRBJ2-7, with a tentative D call TRBD1 (6 bases). Trimming stripped 5 bases from V and 6 bases from J, with 20 bases between. The CDR3 is made up of 15 amino acids. Germline CDR1 reads SGHTA; CDR2 reads FQGTGA. The CDR3 region is CASSLVTHRVGEQYV. The CDR3 DNA follows: TGTGCCAGCAGCCTTGTAACCCACAGGGTCGGCGAGCAGTACGTC.

CDR3 residues: CASSYSRYRTEAFF. The CDR3, as DNA: TGTGCCAGCAGTTACTCGAGGTATCGCACTGAAGCTTTCTTT. The chain carries TRBV6-5 and TRBJ1-1; the D is unclear. V was pared by 0 bases and J by 4 bases, with 9 bases between. The CDR3 is 14 amino acids. Per germline, CDR1 MNHEY and CDR2 SVGAGI.